Sequencing of this TCR beta chain was carried out in a study of early stage breast cancer tumors. For the study at large: Twelve of the 16 invasive tumors were ER+, PR+ and HER2-. Seven or eight ER+/PR+/HER2- tumors were invasive ductal; a few were invasive lobular. Average read coverage per sample was 7.5 to 10-fold. Points from the study as a whole: Compared with adjacent normal breast, tumors showed around 2.7-fold denser, more clonal T cells.

Using immunoSEQ multiplex PCR, the repertoire was profiled, and TCRdb retains in-frame clones only, with some absent. Of tens of thousands of clones in the sample, around 70% are singletons; the top ten hold 6.5% to 9%. On this clone: Its antigen is still unknown.

This CDR3 comprises 13 residues. J was trimmed by 6 bases and V by 3 bases; bases with no gene match: 4. Looked up from germline, CDR1 is SGHRS and CDR2 is YFSETQ. The rearrangement joins TRBV5-1 to TRBJ1-2, with TRBD1 matching over 8 bases. The sequence was obtained from a person aged 45 to 60 with breast cancer. Material: blood. The CDR3 DNA reads TGCGCCAGCAGCTCCCAGGGGGCGGATGGCTACACCTTC. Amino acid sequence: CASSSQGADGYTF.